The text below deals with one TCR beta chain. CDR1 is MDHEN and CDR2 is SYDVKM in the germline V gene. Trimming stripped 5 bases from V and 4 bases from J, with 15 bases between. The CDR3 is made up of 15 amino acids. The entry originates in a study of OX40 agonist ivuxolimab in advanced cancers. Study context: Aged about 20 to 80 with a mean of about 60 years, they were around 83% male.

The repertoire was sequenced with immunoSEQ multiplex PCR; TCRdb's copy has only in-frame clones and lacks some. The sample gives roughly 19,000 clones, around 79% of which show up once; roughly 34% is in the top ten. V is TRBV28 and J is TRBJ1-5; possible D gene TRBD1, 6 bases. Source: CD4+ or CD8+ T cells sorted from blood, taken in a trial of the OX40 agonist ivuxolimab. The sequence came from an adult with an advanced solid tumor such as melanoma, head and neck, liver or kidney cancer. CDR3 nucleotide sequence: TGTGCCAGCAGTCCATGGACAGTCCTGAATCAGCCCCAGCATTTT. It translates to CASSPWTVLNQPQHF.